The entry that follows covers one TCR beta chain sequence. The CDR3 extends over 11 amino acids. The germline V gene encodes CDR1 MGHDK and CDR2 SYGVNS. The V gene lost 1 base and the J gene lost 9 bases, with 4 bases spanning the gap. The data derive from a study of blood T cell repertoires in COVID-19. Study details: Samples came from the United States, Italy and Spain, spanning acute and convalescent COVID-19. The cDNA or gDNA used as material had been derived from T cells, B-cell-depleted T cells, or PBMCs.

TCRdb's copy holds only in-frame clones and misses some; the assay was immunoSEQ multiplex PCR. The sample has about 290,000 clones; over 80% are singletons. V usage is TRBV25-1 and J usage is TRBJ2-1; D is ambiguous. Source material: peripheral blood. The receptor's source is a woman aged 50 to 60 with active or convalescent COVID-19. CDR3 sequence reads: CASSELSEQFF. The CDR3 nucleotides are TGTGCCAGCAGTGAATTGAGTGAGCAGTTCTTC.